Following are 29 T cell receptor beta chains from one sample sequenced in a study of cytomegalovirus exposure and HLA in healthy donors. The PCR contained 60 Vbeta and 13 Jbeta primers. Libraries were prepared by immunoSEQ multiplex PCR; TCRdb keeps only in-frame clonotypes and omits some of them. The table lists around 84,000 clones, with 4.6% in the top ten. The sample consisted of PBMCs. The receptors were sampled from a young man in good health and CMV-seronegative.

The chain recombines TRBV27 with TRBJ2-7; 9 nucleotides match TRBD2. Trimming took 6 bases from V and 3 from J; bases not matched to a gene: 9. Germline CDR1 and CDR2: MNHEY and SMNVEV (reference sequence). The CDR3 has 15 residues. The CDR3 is CASRRQASGIYEQYF. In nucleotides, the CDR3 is TGTGCCAGCAGGAGACAGGCTAGCGGGATCTACGAGCAGTACTTC.

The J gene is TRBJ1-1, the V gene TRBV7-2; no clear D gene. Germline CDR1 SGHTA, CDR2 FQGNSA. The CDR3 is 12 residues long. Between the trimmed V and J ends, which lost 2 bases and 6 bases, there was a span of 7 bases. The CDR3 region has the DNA TGTGCCAGCAGCTTATGGGCTTCTGAAGCTTTCTTT. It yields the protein CASSLWASEAFF.

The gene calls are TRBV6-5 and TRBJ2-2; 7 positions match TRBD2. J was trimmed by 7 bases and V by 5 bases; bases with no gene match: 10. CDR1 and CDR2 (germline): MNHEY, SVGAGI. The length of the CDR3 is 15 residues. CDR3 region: CASSLSGLVGGELFF. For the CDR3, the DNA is TGTGCCAGCAGTCTCTCAGGACTAGTCGGCGGGGAGCTGTTTTTT.

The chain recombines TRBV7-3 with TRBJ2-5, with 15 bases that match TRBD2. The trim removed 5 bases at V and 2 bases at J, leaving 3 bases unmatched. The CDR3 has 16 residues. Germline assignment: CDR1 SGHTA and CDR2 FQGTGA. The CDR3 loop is CASSPGLAGGQETQYF. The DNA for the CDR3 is TGTGCCAGCAGCCCCGGACTAGCGGGGGGGCAAGAGACCCAGTACTTC.

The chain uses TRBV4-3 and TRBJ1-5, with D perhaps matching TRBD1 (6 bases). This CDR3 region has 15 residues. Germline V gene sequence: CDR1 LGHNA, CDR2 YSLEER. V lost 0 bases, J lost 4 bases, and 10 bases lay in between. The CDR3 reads CASSQDGGPNQPQHF. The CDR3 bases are TGCGCCAGCAGCCAAGATGGGGGCCCAAATCAGCCCCAGCATTTT.

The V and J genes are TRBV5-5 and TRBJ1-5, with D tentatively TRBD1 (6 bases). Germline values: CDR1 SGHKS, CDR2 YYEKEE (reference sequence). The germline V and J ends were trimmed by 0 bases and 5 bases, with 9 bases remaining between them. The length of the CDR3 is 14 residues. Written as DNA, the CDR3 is TGTGCCAGCAGCTTGGTAGGGGGGGATCAGCCCCAGCATTTT. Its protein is CASSLVGGDQPQHF. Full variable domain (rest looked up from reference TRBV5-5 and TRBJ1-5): DAGVTQSPTHLIKTRGQQVTLRCSPISGHKSVSWYQQVLGQGPQFIFQYYEKEERGRGNFPDRFSARQFPNYSSELNVNALLLGDSALYLCASSLVGGDQPQHFGDGTRLSIL.

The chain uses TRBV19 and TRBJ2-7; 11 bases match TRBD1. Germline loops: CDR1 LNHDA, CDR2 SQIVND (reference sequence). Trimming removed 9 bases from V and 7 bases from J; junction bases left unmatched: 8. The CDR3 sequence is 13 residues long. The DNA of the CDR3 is TGTGCCAGCCTAGGACAGGGGGCCTGGGAGCAGTACTTC. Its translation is CASLGQGAWEQYF.

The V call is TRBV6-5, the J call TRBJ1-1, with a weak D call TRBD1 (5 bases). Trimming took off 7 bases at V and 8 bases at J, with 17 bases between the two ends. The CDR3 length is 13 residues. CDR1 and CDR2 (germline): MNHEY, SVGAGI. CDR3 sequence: CASTRDGEGEAFF. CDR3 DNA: TGTGCCAGCACCCGCGACGGGGAGGGGGAAGCTTTCTTT.

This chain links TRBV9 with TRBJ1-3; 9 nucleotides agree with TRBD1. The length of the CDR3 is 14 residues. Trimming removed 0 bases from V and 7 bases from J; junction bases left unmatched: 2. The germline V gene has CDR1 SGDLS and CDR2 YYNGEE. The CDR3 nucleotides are TGTGCCAGCAGCGTAGACAGGGGGCTGAACACCATATATTTT. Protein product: CASSVDRGLNTIYF.

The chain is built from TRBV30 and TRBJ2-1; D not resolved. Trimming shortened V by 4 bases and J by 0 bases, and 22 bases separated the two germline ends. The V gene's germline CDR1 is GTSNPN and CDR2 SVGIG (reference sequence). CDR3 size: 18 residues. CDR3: CAWTDLARGPSSYNEQFF. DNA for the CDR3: TGTGCCTGGACCGACTTGGCCCGTGGCCCGAGCTCCTACAATGAGCAGTTCTTC.

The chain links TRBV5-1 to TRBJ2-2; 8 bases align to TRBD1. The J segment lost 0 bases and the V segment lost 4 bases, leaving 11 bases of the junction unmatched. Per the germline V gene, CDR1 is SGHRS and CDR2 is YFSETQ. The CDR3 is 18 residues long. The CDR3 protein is CASSTNPGQGANTGELFF. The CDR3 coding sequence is TGCGCCAGCAGCACGAATCCCGGACAGGGTGCGAACACCGGGGAGCTGTTTTTT.

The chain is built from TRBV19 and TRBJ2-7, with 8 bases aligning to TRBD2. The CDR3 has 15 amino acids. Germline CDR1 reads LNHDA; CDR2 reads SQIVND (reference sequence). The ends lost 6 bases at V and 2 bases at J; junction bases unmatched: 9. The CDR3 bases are TGTGCCAGTAGCGCTCTCGAAGCGGGAGCCTACGAGCAGTACTTC. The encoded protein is CASSALEAGAYEQYF.

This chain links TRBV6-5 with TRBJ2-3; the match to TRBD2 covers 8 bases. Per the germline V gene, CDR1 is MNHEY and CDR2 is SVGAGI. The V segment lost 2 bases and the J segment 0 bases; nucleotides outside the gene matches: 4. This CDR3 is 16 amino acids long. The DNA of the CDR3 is TGTGCCAGCAGTTACACTATAGCGGGGAGCACAGATACGCAGTATTTT. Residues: CASSYTIAGSTDTQYF.

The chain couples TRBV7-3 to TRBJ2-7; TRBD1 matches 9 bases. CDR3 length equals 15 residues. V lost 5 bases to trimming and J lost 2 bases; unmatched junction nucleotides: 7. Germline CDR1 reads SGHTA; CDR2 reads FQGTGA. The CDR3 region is CASSGLDRGPYEQYF. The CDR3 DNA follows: TGTGCCAGCAGCGGGCTGGACAGGGGACCCTACGAGCAGTACTTC.

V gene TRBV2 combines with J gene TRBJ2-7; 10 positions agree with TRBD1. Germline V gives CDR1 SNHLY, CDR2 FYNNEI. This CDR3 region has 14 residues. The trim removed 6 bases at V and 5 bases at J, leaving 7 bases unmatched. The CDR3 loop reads CASRPDRGRDEQYF. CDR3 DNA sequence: TGTGCCAGCAGGCCTGACAGGGGGCGGGACGAGCAGTACTTC.

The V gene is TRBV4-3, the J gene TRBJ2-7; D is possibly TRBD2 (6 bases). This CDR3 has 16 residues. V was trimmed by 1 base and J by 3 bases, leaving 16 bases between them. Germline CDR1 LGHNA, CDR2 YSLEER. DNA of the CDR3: TGCGCCAGCAGCCAAGTCTGGACGGGGGTCGGCTACGAGCAGTACTTC. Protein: CASSQVWTGVGYEQYF.

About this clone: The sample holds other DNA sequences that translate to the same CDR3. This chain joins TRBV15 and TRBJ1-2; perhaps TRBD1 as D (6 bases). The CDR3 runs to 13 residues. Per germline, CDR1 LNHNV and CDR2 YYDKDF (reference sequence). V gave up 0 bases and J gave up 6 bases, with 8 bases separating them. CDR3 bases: TGTGCCACCAGCAGAGAACAGGGAGATGGCTACACCTTC. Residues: CATSREQGDGYTF. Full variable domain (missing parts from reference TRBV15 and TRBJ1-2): DAMVIQNPRYQVTQFGKPVTLSCSQTLNHNVMYWYQQKSSQAPKLLFHYYDKDFNNEADTPDNFQSRRPNTSFCFLDIRSPGLGDTAMYLCATSREQGDGYTFGSGTRLTVV.

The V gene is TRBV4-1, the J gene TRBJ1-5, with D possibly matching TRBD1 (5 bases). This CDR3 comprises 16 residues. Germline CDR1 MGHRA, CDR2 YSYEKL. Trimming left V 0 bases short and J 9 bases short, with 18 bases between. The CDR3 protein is CASSQERMTEGWPQHF. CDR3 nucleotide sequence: TGCGCCAGCAGCCAAGAAAGGATGACAGAAGGGTGGCCCCAGCATTTT.

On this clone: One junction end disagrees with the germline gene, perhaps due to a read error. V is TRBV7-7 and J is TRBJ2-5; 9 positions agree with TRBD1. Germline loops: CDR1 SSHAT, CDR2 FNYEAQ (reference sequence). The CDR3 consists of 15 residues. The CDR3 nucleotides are TGTGCTAGCAGCTCAGAGGGACAGGGTGGAGAGACCCAGTACTTC. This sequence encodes CASSSEGQGGETQYF.

This CDR3 is CATRSGQGARDGYTF. In DNA, the CDR3 is TGTGCCACCAGGAGTGGACAGGGGGCTAGAGATGGCTACACCTTC. This chain links TRBV15 with TRBJ1-2; 11 nucleotides match TRBD1. CDR3 length equals 15 residues. V trimming: 6 bases; J trimming: 6 bases; junction bases outside the gene matches: 9. CDR1 and CDR2 (germline): LNHNV, YYDKDF (reference sequence).

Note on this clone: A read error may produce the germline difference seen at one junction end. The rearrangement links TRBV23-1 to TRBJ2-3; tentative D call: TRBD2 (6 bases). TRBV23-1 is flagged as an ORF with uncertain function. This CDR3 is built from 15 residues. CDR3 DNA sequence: TGCGCCAGCAGTCCGCGGGACTCCAGCACAGATGCGCAGTATTTT. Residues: CASSPRDSSTDAQYF.

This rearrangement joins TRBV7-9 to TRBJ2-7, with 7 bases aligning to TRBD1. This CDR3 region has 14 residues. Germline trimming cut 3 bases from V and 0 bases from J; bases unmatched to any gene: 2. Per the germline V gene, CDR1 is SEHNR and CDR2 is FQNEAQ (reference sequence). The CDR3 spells CASSFTGDSYEQYF. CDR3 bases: TGTGCCAGCAGCTTCACAGGGGACTCCTACGAGCAGTACTTC.

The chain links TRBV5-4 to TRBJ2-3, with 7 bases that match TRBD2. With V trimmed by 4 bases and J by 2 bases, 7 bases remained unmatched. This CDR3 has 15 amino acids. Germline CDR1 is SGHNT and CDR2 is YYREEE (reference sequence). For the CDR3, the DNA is TGTGCCAGCAGCATACCCGGGGGGAACACAGATACGCAGTATTTT. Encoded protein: CASSIPGGNTDTQYF.

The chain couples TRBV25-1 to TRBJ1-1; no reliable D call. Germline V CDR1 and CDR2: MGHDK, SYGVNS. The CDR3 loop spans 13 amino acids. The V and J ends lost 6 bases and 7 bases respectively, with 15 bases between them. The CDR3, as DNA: TGTGCCAGCAGCCCCCGAGGAATCTATGAAGCTTTCTTT. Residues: CASSPRGIYEAFF.

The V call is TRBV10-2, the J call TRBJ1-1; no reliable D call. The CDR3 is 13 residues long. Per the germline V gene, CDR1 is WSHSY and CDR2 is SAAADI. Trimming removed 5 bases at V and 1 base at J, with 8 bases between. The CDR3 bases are TGCGCCAGCAGTTCAAGAGGGAACACTGAAGCTTTCTTT. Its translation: CASSSRGNTEAFF.

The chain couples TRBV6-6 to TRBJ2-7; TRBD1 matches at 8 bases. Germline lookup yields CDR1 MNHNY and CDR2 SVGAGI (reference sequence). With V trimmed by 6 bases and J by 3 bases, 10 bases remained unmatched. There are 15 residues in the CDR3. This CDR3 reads CASSNPGTGGYEQYF. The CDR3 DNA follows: TGTGCCAGCAGCAACCCCGGGACAGGAGGCTACGAGCAGTACTTC.

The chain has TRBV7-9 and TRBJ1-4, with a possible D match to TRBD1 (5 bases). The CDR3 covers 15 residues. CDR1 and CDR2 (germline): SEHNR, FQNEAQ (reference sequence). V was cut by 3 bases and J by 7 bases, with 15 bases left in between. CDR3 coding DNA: TGTGCCAGCAGCTTCCCGCAGGGAGGAGGTGAAAAACTGTTTTTT. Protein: CASSFPQGGGEKLFF.

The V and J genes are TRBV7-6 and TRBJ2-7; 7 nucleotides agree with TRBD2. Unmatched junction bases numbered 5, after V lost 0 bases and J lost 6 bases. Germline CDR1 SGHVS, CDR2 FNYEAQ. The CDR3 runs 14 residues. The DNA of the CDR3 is TGTGCCAGCAGCTTAGCGGGAGGGCCCGTCGAGCAGTACTTC. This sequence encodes CASSLAGGPVEQYF.

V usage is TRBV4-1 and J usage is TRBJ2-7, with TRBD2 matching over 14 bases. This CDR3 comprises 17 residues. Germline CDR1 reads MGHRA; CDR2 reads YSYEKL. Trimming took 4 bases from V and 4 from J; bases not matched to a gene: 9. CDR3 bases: TGCGCCAGCAGCCGGCTCTTGGGACTAGCGGGAGAATACGAGCAGTACTTC. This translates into CASSRLLGLAGEYEQYF.